This T cell receptor (beta chain) was sequenced for a study of graft-versus-host responses after intestinal transplantation (dated by TCRdb to the early 2020s). About the investigation overall: Recipients received multivisceral, liver-intestinal, or isolated intestinal transplants. Every recipient was given anti-thymocyte globulin induction, then maintenance tacrolimus and steroids for about 3 years. Graft-versus-host and host-versus-graft alloreactive T cell clones were tracked in the graft, circulation and bone marrow after intestinal transplantation using bulk TCR-beta CDR3 sequencing. Alloreactive clones were identified by sequencing pre-transplant mixed lymphocyte reaction products and comparing them with unstimulated pre-transplant donor and recipient T cells. Of the roughly 25 intestinal transplant recipients enrolled in the cohort, one of whom was a retransplant, a few patients without pretransplant specimens were excluded. Donor T cell macrochimerism was defined as a peak of at least 4% donor T cells among recipient peripheral blood mononuclear cells. Samples from a few later patients were sequenced in-house on an Illumina MiSeq with MiXCR processing rather than by the commercial service.

Library preparation was by the immunoSEQ multiplex PCR assay. For most patients, high-throughput TCR-beta CDR3 sequencing of genomic DNA was performed by Adaptive Biotechnologies. The authors processed their data as follows. TCR sequencing data were retrieved from Adaptive's ImmunoSEQ software for 15 to 20 patients, whereas a few other patients were processed with MiXCR and VDJtools. Because the origin of CDR3 nucleotide sequences shared between donor and recipient could not be assigned, those sequences were removed. At least 2-fold expansion over unstimulated cells and a minimum CFSE-low frequency of 0.002% (template counts) or 0.001% (read counts) were required for clones to be classified as alloreactive. Mappable clones were those detected in sequenced pre-transplant spleen, lymph node, or MLR CFSE-low populations of the donor or recipient. The cumulative frequency of alloreactive clones was calculated as a percentage of all sequences, weighted by copy number. The source is immuneACCESS, and TCRdb retained only in-frame sequences with V and J called. Part of the clones is not carried over; for the studies checked, unresolved V genes explain less than half of this, and the remainder is unexplained. The V and J calls and clone size were taken over from that table, and D and trimming were inferred from the DNA. The sample table contains about 19,000 clones; only one count was recorded for almost 85% of them. 1.5% to 2% of the sample is in the top ten clones.

A remark on this clone: Its specific antigen is unknown. No base quality information exists; no much larger clone differs at one position.

Blood samples were collected up to 4 times in the first month after transplant and then at least monthly when available. The CDR3 has 15 amino acids, counting the end cysteine and phenylalanine. Only the CDR3 portion is preserved as DNA: 45 bases, with reading frame beginning at the first base. Overall results and qualifications from the work: GvH clones were found in recipient bone marrow, and some of the GvH clones appeared earlier in ileal mucosa or blood, which is consistent with an intestinal mucosal origin. The relatively low number and heterogeneity of intestinal transplant patients limited the conclusions. Early after transplant, peak levels of circulating GvH clones were found to be associated with declines in HvG clones. In patients with donor T cell macrochimerism, the allografts had high GvH to HvG T cell clonal ratios.

The specimen comprised PBMCs, sampled 14 days after transplant. The rearranged segments are TRBV12-2 and TRBJ2-3; TRBD2 is taken as the D call from the table, unchecked against the DNA. TRBV12-2 is deemed a pseudogene. This clonotype originated in a human patient who received an intestinal transplant, so some T cells may come from the graft donor. The CDR3 corresponds to CASRFLAGVADTQYF. The DNA sequence follows: TGTGCAAGTCGCTTCCTAGCGGGAGTTGCAGATACGCAGTATTTT.